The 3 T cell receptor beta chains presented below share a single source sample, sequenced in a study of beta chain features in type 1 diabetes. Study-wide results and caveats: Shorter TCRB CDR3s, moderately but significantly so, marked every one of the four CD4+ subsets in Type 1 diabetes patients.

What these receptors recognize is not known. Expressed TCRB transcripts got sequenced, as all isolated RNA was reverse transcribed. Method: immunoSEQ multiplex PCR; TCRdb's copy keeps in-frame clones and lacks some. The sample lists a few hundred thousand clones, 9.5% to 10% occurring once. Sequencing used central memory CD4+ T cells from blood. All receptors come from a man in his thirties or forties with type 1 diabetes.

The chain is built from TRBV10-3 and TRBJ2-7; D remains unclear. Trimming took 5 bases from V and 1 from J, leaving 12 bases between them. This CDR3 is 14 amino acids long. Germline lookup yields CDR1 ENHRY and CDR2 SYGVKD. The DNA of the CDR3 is TGTGCCATCAGTCAGACCGGGCCTTCCTACGAGCAGTACTTC. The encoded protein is CAISQTGPSYEQYF.

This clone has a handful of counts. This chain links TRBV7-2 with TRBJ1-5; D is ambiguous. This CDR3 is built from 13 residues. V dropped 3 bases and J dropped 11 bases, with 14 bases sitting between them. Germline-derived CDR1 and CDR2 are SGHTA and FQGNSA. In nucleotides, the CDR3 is TGTGCCAGCAGCTTCGCAGATCTGCGGTCCCAGCATTTT. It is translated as CASSFADLRSQHF.

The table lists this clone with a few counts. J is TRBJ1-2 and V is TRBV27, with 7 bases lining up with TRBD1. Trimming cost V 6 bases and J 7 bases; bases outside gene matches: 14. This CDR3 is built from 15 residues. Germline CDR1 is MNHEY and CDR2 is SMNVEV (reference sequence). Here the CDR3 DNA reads TGTGCCAGCAGCTGGACAGGCCCGGTGGTCACTGGCTACACCTTC. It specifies CASSWTGPVVTGYTF.